This entry lists 23 T cell receptor beta chains sequenced from one sample in a study of response to subunit inactivated influenza vaccine. TCRdb reprocessed the RT-PCR reads via MiXCR and lists one record per CDR3 protein. The table lists more than 700,000 distinct CDR3 sequences, approximately 22% of them singletons. The material sequenced was PBMCs from blood, taken roughly 5 days after vaccination. Every receptor here comes from a man aged 45 to 65 who received an inactivated influenza vaccine.

In this sample, this clonotype turned up a few times. The CDR3 protein is CAISESIGTGYETQYF. The CDR3 DNA reads TGTGCCATCAGTGAGTCGATCGGGACAGGGTACGAGACCCAGTACTTC. The V gene is TRBV10-3, the J gene TRBJ2-5, with TRBD1 matching 9 bases. Per germline, CDR1 ENHRY and CDR2 SYGVKD. V was clipped by 0 bases and J by 5 bases; unmatched bases: 7. The CDR3 spans 16 residues.

This rearrangement joins TRBV12-3 or TRBV12-4 to TRBJ1-2; D uncertain. The CDR3 has 15 amino acids. The V end lost 1 base, the J end lost 4 bases, and 13 bases lay between the germline ends. Here the CDR3 DNA reads TGTGCCAGCAGTTTAGGCCCACAAGGAAGCTATGGCTACACCTTC. Protein product: CASSLGPQGSYGYTF.

This clonotype has at least ten counts. The CDR3 region is CASSLEPGILVDQYF. The CDR3 bases are TGCGCCAGCAGCTTGGAGCCGGGCATACTCGTCGACCAGTACTTC. The rearrangement links TRBV5-1 to TRBJ2-5; D gene uncertain. Germline V gene lookup returns CDR1 SGHRS and CDR2 YFSETQ. The CDR3 runs 15 residues. Trimming left V 0 bases short and J 10 bases short, with 19 bases between.

This clonotype was seen repeatedly, ten times or more. The chain combines TRBV5-1 with TRBJ2-3, with 10 bases lining up with TRBD2. With V trimmed by 3 bases and J by 1 base, 5 bases remained unmatched. The germline gives CDR1 SGHRS, CDR2 YFSETQ. This CDR3 region has 16 residues. The CDR3: CASSSSGGAGTDTQYF. CDR3 DNA: TGCGCCAGCAGCTCAAGCGGGGGGGCTGGCACAGATACGCAGTATTTT.

This chain connects TRBV6-1 to TRBJ2-5, with 11 nucleotides matching TRBD2. Germline V lookup: CDR1 MNHNS, CDR2 SASEGT. V gave up 10 bases and J gave up 5 bases; unmatched junction bases: 9. CDR3 size: 14 residues. CDR3 sequence (DNA): TGTGCCACCTCGATAGCGGGAGGGCCGGAGACCCAGTACTTC. Protein product: CATSIAGGPETQYF.

V is TRBV20-1 and J is TRBJ2-2; the D gene could be TRBD1 or TRBD2 (5 bases each). CDR3 length: 14 residues. CDR1 is DFQATT and CDR2 is SNEGSKA in the germline V gene (reference sequence). V lost 5 bases and J lost 4, with 14 bases in between. CDR3 DNA: TGCAGTGCTTACCGTGGGGGTAGCACCGGGGAGCTGTTTTTT. Amino acid sequence: CSAYRGGSTGELFF.

This clonotype was counted between two and nine times. The V and J genes are TRBV20-1 and TRBJ2-3; 10 nucleotides match TRBD2. Germline CDR1 reads DFQATT; CDR2 reads SNEGSKA (reference sequence). The CDR3 spans 13 residues. The ends lost 3 bases at V and 6 bases at J; junction bases unmatched: 3. The CDR3 nucleotides read TGCAGTGCTAGTCTAGCGGGAGTTGATACGCAGTATTTT. Its protein product is CSASLAGVDTQYF.

The rearrangement joins TRBV10-2 to TRBJ2-7, with D uncertain. V lost 5 bases, J lost 2 bases, and 7 bases lay in between. The CDR3 covers 12 residues. The germline gives CDR1 WSHSY, CDR2 SAAADI. CDR3 in amino acids: CASSMSAYEQYF. CDR3 bases: TGCGCCAGCAGTATGTCAGCCTACGAGCAGTACTTC.

The chain joins TRBV10-3 to TRBJ2-5; D could derive from TRBD1 or TRBD2 (6 bases each). Germline CDR1 is ENHRY and CDR2 is SYGVKD. The CDR3 is 18 amino acids. Trimming pared 4 bases from V and 3 bases from J, leaving 24 bases between. The CDR3 reads CAISAGAGQAPTEETQYF. The CDR3 DNA reads TGTGCCATCAGTGCGGGGGCAGGTCAAGCTCCTACGGAAGAGACCCAGTACTTC.

The chain has TRBV20-1 and TRBJ1-2; D gene uncertain. Germline V lookup: CDR1 DFQATT, CDR2 SNEGSKA (reference sequence). V was cut by 1 base and J by 0 bases, with 12 bases left in between. The CDR3 sequence is 15 residues long. Written as DNA, the CDR3 is TGCAGTGCTAGAGCCTTCGTTATAGCTAACTATGGCTACACCTTC. It encodes CSARAFVIANYGYTF.

In this sample, this clonotype turned up a few times. V gene TRBV7-2 combines with J gene TRBJ2-5, with D tentatively TRBD1 (6 bases). The CDR3 is 14 amino acids. V was trimmed by 3 bases and J by 5 bases, leaving 13 bases between them. CDR1 SGHTA and CDR2 FQGNSA come from the germline V gene. CDR3 in DNA: TGTGCCAGCAGCTTGGACAGAATCACGGAGACCCAGTACTTC. It encodes CASSLDRITETQYF.

This clonotype was seen at least ten times. The rearrangement links TRBV12-3 or TRBV12-4 to TRBJ2-1; TRBD2 matches at 10 bases. After removal of 2 bases from V and 5 bases from J, the junction contained 6 bases not matched to a gene. The CDR3 has 16 amino acids. The DNA for the CDR3 is TGTGCCAGCAGTTTATTAGCGGGGGGTGTCCACAATGAGCAGTTCTTC. Translating it yields CASSLLAGGVHNEQFF.

The V gene is TRBV7-2, the J gene TRBJ2-1; possible D gene TRBD2, 6 bases. Deletions cut 5 bases from V and 4 bases from J, with 15 bases between. Per germline, CDR1 SGHTA and CDR2 FQGNSA. This CDR3 is built from 15 residues. The DNA of the CDR3 is TGTGCCAGCAGCCGGGGACTCACAACGTACAATGAGCAGTTCTTC. As protein: CASSRGLTTYNEQFF.

This clonotype was counted only a few times. The chain recombines TRBV12-3 or TRBV12-4 with TRBJ2-5; TRBD2 agrees at 9 bases. V gave up 8 bases and J gave up 4 bases; unmatched junction bases: 17. The CDR3 runs 17 residues. CDR3 sequence: CASGPYSGGASVETQYF. For the CDR3, the DNA is TGTGCCAGCGGACCGTATAGCGGGGGAGCTAGTGTAGAGACCCAGTACTTC.

The V call is TRBV5-1, the J call TRBJ2-2; possible D gene TRBD2, 5 bases. The CDR3 length is 17 residues. With 2 bases removed from V and 1 base from J, the gap between germline ends came to 15 bases. Germline V lookup: CDR1 SGHRS, CDR2 YFSETQ. As DNA, the CDR3 is TGCGCCAGCAGCTTTCGATCAGGACTCCTGAACACCGGGGAGCTGTTTTTT. Translating gives CASSFRSGLLNTGELFF. Full variable domain (remainder filled in from reference TRBV5-1 and TRBJ2-2): KAGVTQTPRYLIKTRGQQVTLSCSPISGHRSVSWYQQTPGQGLQFLFEYFSETQRNKGNFPGRFSGRQFSNSRSEMNVSTLELGDSALYLCASSFRSGLLNTGELFFGEGSRLTVL.

The genes are TRBV30 and TRBJ2-1; TRBD1 agrees at 7 bases. The CDR3 extends over 15 amino acids. Germline loops: CDR1 GTSNPN, CDR2 SVGIG (reference sequence). V lost 0 bases, J lost 4 bases, and 6 bases stayed unmatched. CDR3 sequence (DNA): TGTGCCTGGAGTGTAGAGGGACAGCCTTACAATGAGCAGTTCTTC. Translated: CAWSVEGQPYNEQFF.

Points on this clonotype: A read error may produce the germline difference seen at one junction end. Here the CDR3 DNA reads TGTGCCAGCAGCCAAGCGACTTACGAGGTCTTC. As protein: CASSQATYEVF. The V and J genes are TRBV3-1 and TRBJ2-7, with unresolved D. The length of the CDR3 is 11 residues. Per the germline V gene, CDR1 is LGHDT and CDR2 is YNNKEL (reference sequence).

J is TRBJ1-5 and V is TRBV24-1; 8 bases line up with TRBD1. This CDR3 is 16 amino acids long. Germline loops: CDR1 KGHDR, CDR2 SFDVKD. V lost 3 bases, J lost 4 bases, and 7 bases stayed unmatched. This CDR3 is CATSDPRTGPNQPQHF. As DNA, the CDR3 is TGTGCCACCAGTGATCCCCGGACAGGGCCGAATCAGCCCCAGCATTTT.

This chain joins TRBV20-1 and TRBJ2-3; 11 bases map to TRBD2. V shed 4 bases and J 0 bases; nucleotides not matched to a gene: 6. Germline CDR1 and CDR2: DFQATT and SNEGSKA (reference sequence). CDR3 length: 16 residues. In DNA form, the CDR3 reads TGCAGTGCTACCACTAGCGGGGGAGCTAGCACAGATACGCAGTATTTT. Translating it yields CSATTSGGASTDTQYF.

This clonotype was counted between two and nine times. The CDR3 loop is CASSLALITEQFF. The CDR3 bases are TGTGCCAGCAGTTTAGCGCTAATTACTGAGCAGTTCTTC. This chain connects TRBV12-3 or TRBV12-4 to TRBJ2-1, with D hard to call. This CDR3 contains 13 residues. With 0 bases removed from V and 9 bases from J, the gap between germline ends came to 9 bases.

This sequence joins TRBV7-9 and TRBJ1-2, with a tentative D call TRBD1 (5 bases). CDR3 length equals 15 residues. V was trimmed by 5 bases and J by 3 bases, leaving 16 bases between them. CDR1 and CDR2 from the germline V gene are SEHNR and FQNEAQ (reference sequence). CDR3 region: CASSTGTDPDYGYTF. The CDR3 DNA reads as TGTGCCAGCAGCACCGGGACGGACCCCGACTATGGCTACACCTTC.

V usage is TRBV5-1 and J usage is TRBJ2-4; TRBD2 matches 13 bases. CDR1 is SGHRS and CDR2 is YFSETQ in the germline V gene. Trimming cost V 4 bases and J 12 bases; bases outside gene matches: 10. The CDR3 contains 15 residues. CDR3 region: CASSPTSGGARTQYF. The CDR3 DNA follows: TGCGCCAGCAGCCCCACTAGCGGGGGGGCAAGAACTCAGTACTTC.

In this sample, this clonotype turned up a few times. The rearrangement uses TRBV28 and TRBJ1-1, with 10 bases fitting TRBD1. The V gene end was trimmed by 5 bases and the J gene end by 8 bases; junction bases not matched to a gene: 5. This CDR3 is built from 13 residues. In germline, CDR1 is MDHEN, CDR2 SYDVKM. This CDR3 is CASSPGGQGEAFF. CDR3 nucleotides: TGTGCCAGCAGTCCTGGGGGACAGGGGGAAGCTTTCTTT.